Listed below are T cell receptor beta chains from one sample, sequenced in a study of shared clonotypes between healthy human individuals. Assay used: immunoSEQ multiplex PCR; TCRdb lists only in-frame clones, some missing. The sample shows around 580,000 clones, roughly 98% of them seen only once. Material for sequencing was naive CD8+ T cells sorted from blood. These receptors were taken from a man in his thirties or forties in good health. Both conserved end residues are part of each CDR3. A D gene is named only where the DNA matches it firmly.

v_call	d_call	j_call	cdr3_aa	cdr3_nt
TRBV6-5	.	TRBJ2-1	CASSYSTGETYNEQFF	TGTGCCAGCAGTTACTCGACGGGGGAAACCTACAATGAGCAGTTCTTC
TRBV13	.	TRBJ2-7	CASSLGAGGSYEQYF	TGTGCCAGCAGCTTAGGGGCAGGGGGGTCCTACGAGCAGTACTTC
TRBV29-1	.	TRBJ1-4	CSVDDGGSTNEKLFF	TGCAGCGTTGATGATGGGGGCTCAACTAATGAAAAACTGTTTTTT
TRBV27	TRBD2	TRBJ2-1	CASSLRPGLAGNEQFF	TGTGCCAGCAGTTTAAGGCCCGGACTAGCGGGGAATGAGCAGTTCTTC
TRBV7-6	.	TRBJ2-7	CASSLLGSGAYEQYF	TGTGCCAGCAGCCTACTGGGTAGTGGGGCCTACGAGCAGTACTTC
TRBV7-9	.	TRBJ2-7	CASSRPSRTGYEQYF	TGTGCCAGCAGCCGCCCCTCGCGGACTGGCTACGAGCAGTACTTC
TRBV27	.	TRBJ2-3	CASSLYPVPRLKSDTQYF	TGTGCCAGCAGTTTATACCCGGTTCCGAGGTTAAAGTCAGATACGCAGTATTTT
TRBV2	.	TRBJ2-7	CASSEAEGGIHYEQYF	TGTGCCAGCAGTGAGGCCGAGGGCGGGATACACTACGAGCAGTACTTC
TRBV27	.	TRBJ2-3	CASSLVGTDTQYF	TGTGCCAGCAGTTTGGTTGGCACAGATACGCAGTATTTT
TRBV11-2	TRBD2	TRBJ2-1	CASSPDSSGRGYEQFF	TGTGCCAGCAGCCCCGACTCTAGCGGGAGAGGGTATGAGCAGTTCTTC
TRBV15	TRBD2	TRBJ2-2	CATSSTRLAGSTGELFF	TGTGCCACCAGCAGTACCAGACTAGCGGGAAGCACCGGGGAGCTGTTTTTT
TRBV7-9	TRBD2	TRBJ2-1	CASSLRTSGRSGEQFF	TGTGCCAGCAGCCTCCGGACTAGCGGGAGGTCCGGTGAGCAGTTCTTC
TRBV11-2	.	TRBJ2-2	CASSLREPNTGELFF	TGTGCCAGCAGCTTACGGGAACCGAACACCGGGGAGCTGTTTTTT
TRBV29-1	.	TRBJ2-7	CSVEGTTSYEQYF	TGCAGCGTTGAAGGGACTACTTCCTACGAGCAGTACTTC